This T cell receptor (beta chain) came from a study of T-cell reconstitution after alpha-beta-depleted transplantation in children. The germline gives CDR1 DFQATT, CDR2 SNEGSKA (reference sequence). This CDR3 has 20 residues. Trimming cost V 2 bases and J 2 bases; bases outside gene matches: 19. A library of TCRbeta sequences, prepared with unique molecular identifiers, was generated. TCRdb itself ran the PCR reads through MiXCR, one entry per CDR3 protein. The sample lists around 400,000 distinct CDR3 sequences; approximately 10% were seen once. The TCR was taken from a human donor who donated a stem cell graft to a child with acute myeloid leukemia. The chain recombines TRBV20-1 with TRBJ2-7; 12 nucleotides line up with TRBD2. The sequences come from PBMCs from the stem cell graft donor, collected from the stem cell graft. The CDR3 coding sequence is TGCAGTGCTAGACCGGGTGGAGGGGGAACTAGCGGGAGGCTGACCTACGAGCAGTACTTC. It is translated as CSARPGGGGTSGRLTYEQYF.